A selection of T cell receptor beta chains follows, all from one sample in a study of T cells in Graves' hyperthyroidism and ophthalmopathy. Via MiXCR, TCRdb re-called the multiplex PCR reads, giving one row per CDR3 protein. The sample lists 300,000 to 350,000 distinct CDR3 sequences, over 15% occurring once. Material: blood. The receptors originated from a woman aged 50 to 65 with Graves' hyperthyroidism. The CDR3 runs from the conserved cysteine through the conserved F or W. The D gene is left open where the match is weak. Part of the rows lack a size; the others show once, few, many or a class for expanded clones.

V gene	CDR3 length	clone size	D gene	J gene	CDR3 protein	CDR3 DNA
TRBV27	15	few	TRBD2	TRBJ2-7	CASIPPAGVGYEQYF	TGTGCCAGCATCCCTCCCGCGGGGGTGGGCTACGAGCAGTACTTC
TRBV5-1	14	.	.	TRBJ2-3	CASQAPGNTDTQYF	TGCGCCAGCCAAGCCCCGGGAAACACAGATACGCAGTATTTT
TRBV29-1	11	.	.	TRBJ1-2	CSVDTNYGYTF	TGCAGCGTCGACACTAACTATGGCTACACCTTC
TRBV2	14	many	.	TRBJ1-5	CASSPTQNNQPQHF	TGTGCCAGCAGTCCGACACAAAACAATCAGCCCCAGCATTTT
TRBV7-9	19	few	TRBD2	TRBJ2-1	CASSLPSGGAKGSYNEQFF	TGTGCCAGCAGCTTGCCTAGCGGGGGGGCCAAAGGCTCCTACAATGAGCAGTTCTTC
TRBV18	14	few	.	TRBJ2-3	CASSPMRATDTQYF	TGTGCCAGCTCACCTATGAGGGCCACAGATACGCAGTATTTT
TRBV2	11	once	.	TRBJ1-2	CASSERRGYTF	TGTGCCAGCTCCGAGCGGCGAGGCTACACCTTC
TRBV15	14	.	.	TRBJ2-5	CATSRAGNQETQYF	TGTGCCACCAGCAGAGCCGGGAACCAAGAGACCCAGTACTTC
TRBV12-3/TRBV12-4	16	many	TRBD2	TRBJ2-3	CASSFQLAGGPDTQYF	TGTGCCAGCAGTTTCCAGCTAGCGGGAGGGCCAGATACGCAGTATTTT
TRBV10-3	13	many	.	TRBJ1-5	CAIRRQDNQPQHF	TGTGCCATCAGGCGGCAGGACAATCAGCCCCAGCATTTT
TRBV18	16	many	TRBD2	TRBJ2-5	CASSPRGGTSQETQYF	TGTGCCAGCTCACCTCGCGGGGGGACTTCCCAAGAGACCCAGTACTTC
TRBV2	13	many	.	TRBJ1-1	CASSQGMGTEAFF	TGTGCCAGCAGTCAGGGGATGGGCACTGAAGCTTTCTTT
TRBV7-6	17	.	.	TRBJ2-5	CASSLGSPGSGQETQYF	TGTGCCAGCAGCTTGGGTAGTCCAGGGAGTGGCCAAGAGACCCAGTACTTC
TRBV2	11	few	.	TRBJ2-7	CASRGTYEQYF	TGTGCCAGCAGGGGCACCTACGAGCAGTACTTC
TRBV27	16	many	TRBD1	TRBJ1-5	CASSSRTGHSNQPQHF	TGTGCCAGCAGTTCCCGGACAGGGCATAGCAATCAGCCCCAGCATTTT
TRBV11-2	14	few	.	TRBJ1-1	CASSPWTVNTEAFF	TGTGCCAGCAGCCCCTGGACAGTAAACACTGAAGCTTTCTTT
TRBV7-9	17	.	TRBD2	TRBJ2-2	CASSLPAAGGNTGELFF	TGTGCCAGCAGCTTGCCCGCAGCGGGGGGTAACACCGGGGAGCTGTTTTTT
TRBV28	17	few	TRBD1	TRBJ1-4	CASSLFGQGTTNEKLFF	TGTGCCAGCAGTTTATTCGGACAGGGCACAACTAATGAAAAACTGTTTTTT
TRBV5-1	17	.	.	TRBJ2-3	CASSLAGLPGGTDTQYF	TGTGCCAGCAGCTTGGCCGGTCTCCCAGGGGGCACAGATACGCAGTATTTT
TRBV12-3/TRBV12-4	17	.	.	TRBJ2-6	CASSLGGTAGGANVLTF	TGTGCCAGCAGTTTAGGCGGGACGGCTGGCGGGGCCAACGTCCTGACTTTC
TRBV7-3	15	.	TRBD2	TRBJ2-3	CASSLGGLGADTQYF	TGTGCCAGCAGCTTAGGGGGACTAGGCGCAGATACGCAGTATTTT
TRBV7-3	14	many	.	TRBJ1-1	CASSPTPGNTEAFF	TGTGCCAGCAGCCCAACCCCGGGGAACACTGAAGCTTTCTTT
TRBV10-3	11	few	.	TRBJ1-2	CAIKDVYGYTF	TGTGCCATCAAAGATGTCTATGGCTACACCTTC
TRBV6-5	14	few	.	TRBJ1-6	CASSLDRLGSPLHF	TGTGCCAGCAGTTTAGACAGGCTGGGTTCACCCCTCCACTTT
TRBV7-3	16	few	.	TRBJ2-1	CASSLLGTQYDNEQFF	TGTGCCAGCAGCTTACTTGGGACTCAGTATGACAATGAGCAGTTCTTC
TRBV20-1	12	many	.	TRBJ1-1	CSAPQAGSEAFF	TGCAGTGCTCCACAGGCGGGCTCTGAAGCTTTCTTT
TRBV5-1	14	.	.	TRBJ2-7	CASSSGSLAYEQYF	TGCGCCAGCAGCTCGGGGAGTTTAGCCTACGAGCAGTACTTC
TRBV6-1	16	many	TRBD1	TRBJ1-5	CASSEAGQGADQPQHF	TGTGCCAGCAGTGAAGCGGGGCAGGGGGCCGATCAGCCCCAGCATTTT
TRBV7-8	17	many	TRBD2	TRBJ2-3	CASSSRGSGSLADTQYF	TGTGCCAGCAGCTCCCGGGGTAGCGGGAGCCTTGCAGATACGCAGTATTTT
TRBV7-9	13	.	.	TRBJ2-1	CASSDSDRVGQFF	TGTGCCAGCAGCGACTCGGACCGGGTAGGGCAGTTCTTC
TRBV20-1	13	.	.	TRBJ1-1	CSARRHPNTEAFF	TGCAGTGCTAGGAGACACCCGAACACTGAAGCTTTCTTT
TRBV5-1	17	.	TRBD2	TRBJ2-2	CASSPLAGGKNTGELFF	TGTGCCAGCAGTCCTCTAGCGGGAGGCAAAAACACCGGGGAGCTGTTTTTT
TRBV27	11	few	.	TRBJ1-6	CASSDGGALHF	TGTGCCAGCAGTGACGGCGGGGCCCTCCACTTT
TRBV7-8	15	few	.	TRBJ1-5	CASSPGAYGSQPQHF	TGTGCCAGCAGCCCCGGCGCTTATGGGAGTCAGCCCCAGCATTTT
TRBV5-6	15	.	.	TRBJ2-3	CASSFLGERTDTQYF	TGTGCCAGCAGCTTTTTAGGGGAGCGCACAGATACGCAGTATTTT
TRBV3-1	13	many	TRBD1	TRBJ2-5	CASSTQGEKTQYF	TGTGCCAGCAGTACACAGGGGGAAAAGACCCAGTACTTC
TRBV19	14	few	.	TRBJ1-1	CASSIGWGGTEAFF	TGTGCCAGTAGTATCGGCTGGGGCGGCACTGAAGCTTTCTTT
TRBV30	14	.	.	TRBJ2-4	CAWKTQGAKNIQYF	TGTGCCTGGAAAACGCAGGGAGCCAAAAACATTCAGTACTTC
TRBV19	15	few	.	TRBJ1-2	CASKKGRGTNYGYTF	TGTGCCAGTAAGAAAGGGCGGGGCACTAACTATGGCTACACCTTC
TRBV20-1	13	few	.	TRBJ1-2	CSARDIGTYGYTF	TGCAGTGCTAGAGATATAGGGACCTATGGCTACACCTTC
TRBV20-1	16	.	TRBD2	TRBJ2-3	CSAAYRGGLSTDTQYF	TGCAGTGCGGCGTATCGGGGGGGCCTTTCTACAGATACGCAGTATTTT
TRBV5-4	16	.	TRBD2	TRBJ2-3	CASSLRGLAGTDTQYF	TGTGCCAGCAGCTTGCGGGGACTAGCGGGAACAGATACGCAGTATTTT
TRBV3-1	14	many	.	TRBJ1-2	CASSQDNTPGGYTF	TGTGCCAGCAGCCAAGATAACACGCCTGGTGGCTACACCTTC
TRBV19	15	.	.	TRBJ1-5	CASTHGGHHNQPQHF	TGTGCCAGTACCCACGGGGGCCACCACAATCAGCCCCAGCATTTT
TRBV7-9	15	once	.	TRBJ2-1	CASSDTRRGPDEQFF	TGTGCCAGCAGCGACACCCGGCGGGGGCCTGATGAGCAGTTCTTC
TRBV4-1	14	.	.	TRBJ1-1	CASSHDSGGTEAFF	TGCGCCAGCAGCCATGACAGCGGCGGCACTGAAGCTTTCTTT
TRBV11-2	17	many	.	TRBJ2-7	CASSPQHWTGGSYEQYF	TGTGCCAGCAGCCCTCAACACTGGACCGGCGGTTCCTACGAGCAGTACTTC
TRBV28	15	.	TRBD2	TRBJ2-3	CASRPAGVRQDTQYF	TGTGCCAGCAGACCAGCGGGAGTCAGACAGGATACGCAGTATTTT
TRBV6-1	16	.	.	TRBJ1-5	CASYHSDGGSNQPQHF	TGTGCCAGCTACCACTCAGACGGGGGGAGCAATCAGCCCCAGCATTTT
TRBV30	18	.	TRBD1	TRBJ2-2	CAWRQPSWDRVYTGELFF	TGTGCCTGGAGACAACCCTCCTGGGACAGAGTGTACACCGGGGAGCTGTTTTTT